What follows describes a single T cell receptor beta chain. The data originate from a study of T-cell reconstitution after alpha-beta-depleted transplantation in children. Preparation of the TCRbeta library involved a method that used unique molecular identifiers. TCRdb reprocessed the PCR reads with MiXCR, giving one entry per CDR3 protein. The sample lists under 75,000 distinct CDR3 sequences, roughly a tenth occurring once. The clonotype comes from a boy younger than 18 with acute myeloid leukemia, due to receive a stem cell transplant. The sample here was PBMCs, taken before TCRalphabeta/CD19-depleted stem cell transplant.

The chain's CDR3 is CASSLGRQGAAYNEQFF. CDR3 sequence (DNA): TGTGCCAGCAGCTTAGGGCGGCAGGGGGCTGCTTACAATGAGCAGTTCTTC. This chain joins TRBV7-8 and TRBJ2-1, with 8 bases that match TRBD1. After removal of 1 base from V and 4 bases from J, the junction contained 9 bases not matched to a gene. Germline V CDR1 and CDR2: SGHVS, FQNEAQ. The CDR3 is made up of 17 amino acids.